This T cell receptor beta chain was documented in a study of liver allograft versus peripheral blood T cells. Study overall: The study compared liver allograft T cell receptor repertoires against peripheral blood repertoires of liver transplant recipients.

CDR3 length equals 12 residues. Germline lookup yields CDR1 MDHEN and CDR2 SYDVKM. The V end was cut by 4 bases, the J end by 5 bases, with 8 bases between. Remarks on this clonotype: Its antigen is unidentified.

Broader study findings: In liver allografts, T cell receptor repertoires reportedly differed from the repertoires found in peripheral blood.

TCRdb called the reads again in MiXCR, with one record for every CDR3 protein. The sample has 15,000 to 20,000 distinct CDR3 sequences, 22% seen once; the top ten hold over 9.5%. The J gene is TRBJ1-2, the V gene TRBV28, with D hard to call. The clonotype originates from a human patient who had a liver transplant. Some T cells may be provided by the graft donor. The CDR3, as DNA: TGTGCCAGCAGTTCCGGCCCATATGGCTACACCTTC. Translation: CASSSGPYGYTF.